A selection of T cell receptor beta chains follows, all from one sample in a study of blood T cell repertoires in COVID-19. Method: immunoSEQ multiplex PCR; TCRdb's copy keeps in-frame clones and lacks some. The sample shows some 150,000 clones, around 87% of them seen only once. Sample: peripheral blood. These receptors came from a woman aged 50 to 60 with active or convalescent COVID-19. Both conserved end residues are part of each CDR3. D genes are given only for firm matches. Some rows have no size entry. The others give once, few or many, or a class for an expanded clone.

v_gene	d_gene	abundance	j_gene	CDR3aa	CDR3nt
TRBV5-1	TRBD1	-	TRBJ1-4	CASSPETGADEKLFF	TGCGCCAGCAGCCCCGAGACAGGGGCGGATGAAAAACTGTTTTTT
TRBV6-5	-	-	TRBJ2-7	CASTRGRGTHEQYF	TGTGCCAGCACCCGTGGGAGAGGGACTCACGAGCAGTACTTC
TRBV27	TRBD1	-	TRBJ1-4	CASSRDRDGPEKLFF	TGTGCCAGCAGCAGGGACAGGGACGGACCTGAAAAACTGTTTTTT
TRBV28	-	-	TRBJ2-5	CASRKGRALGETQYF	TGTGCCAGCAGAAAAGGCAGGGCTTTAGGAGAGACCCAGTACTTC
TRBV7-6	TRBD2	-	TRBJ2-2	CASSLTSGIWTGELFF	TGTGCCAGCAGCTTAACTAGCGGGATCTGGACCGGGGAGCTGTTTTTT
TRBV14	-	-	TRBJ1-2	CASSLQRQARGYTF	TGTGCCAGCAGCCTACAAAGACAGGCTCGTGGCTACACCTTC
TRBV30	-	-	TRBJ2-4	CAWCRPRGELAKNIQYF	TGTGCCTGGTGCCGCCCCCGGGGAGAATTAGCCAAAAACATTCAGTACTTC
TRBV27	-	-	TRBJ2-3	CASTRGSTDTQYF	TGTGCCAGCACTCGGGGGAGCACAGATACGCAGTATTTT
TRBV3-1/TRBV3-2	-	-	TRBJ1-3	CASSRQGSGNTIYF	TGTGCCAGCAGTCGCCAGGGTTCTGGAAACACCATATATTTT
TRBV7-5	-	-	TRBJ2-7	CARSNGGQPLYEQYF	TGTGCCAGAAGCAATGGGGGACAGCCACTTTACGAGCAGTACTTC
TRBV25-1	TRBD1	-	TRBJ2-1	CASSESSGQGAYEQFF	TGTGCCAGCAGTGAATCCTCGGGACAGGGGGCCTATGAGCAGTTCTTC
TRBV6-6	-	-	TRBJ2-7	CASLSGYEQYF	TGTGCCAGCCTGTCAGGCTACGAGCAGTACTTC
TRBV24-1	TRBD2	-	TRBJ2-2	CATSDRPGTSGSNTGELFF	TGTGCCACCAGTGATAGGCCCGGGACTAGCGGCTCGAACACCGGGGAGCTGTTTTTT
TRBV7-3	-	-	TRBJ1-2	CASSPQGTYGYTF	TGTGCCAGCAGCCCTCAGGGCACCTATGGCTACACCTTC
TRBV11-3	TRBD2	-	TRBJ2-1	CASSPGEGLHNEQFF	TGTGCCAGCAGCCCCGGGGAGGGCCTACACAATGAGCAGTTCTTC
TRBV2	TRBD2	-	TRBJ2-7	CASRRGLTSYEQYF	TGTGCCAGCCGCCGGGGACTAACTTCCTACGAGCAGTACTTC
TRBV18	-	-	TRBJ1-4	CASSKLSVPNEKLFF	TGTGCCAGCTCAAAGCTATCGGTTCCTAATGAAAAACTGTTTTTT
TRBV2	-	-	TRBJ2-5	CASSPGLQETQYF	TGTGCCAGCAGTCCAGGACTCCAAGAGACCCAGTACTTC
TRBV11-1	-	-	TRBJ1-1	CASSTRTALNTEAFF	TGTGCCAGCAGCACAAGGACAGCGCTGAACACTGAAGCTTTCTTT
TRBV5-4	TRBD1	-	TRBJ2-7	CASRPTGTGTYEQYF	TGTGCCAGCAGGCCGACCGGGACAGGGACCTACGAGCAGTACTTC
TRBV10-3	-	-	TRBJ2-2	CAVNRDFTGELFF	TGTGCCGTCAACAGGGATTTTACCGGGGAGCTGTTTTTT
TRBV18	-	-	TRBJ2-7	CASSLQGSAYEQYF	TGTGCCAGCTCACTGCAGGGTTCGGCCTACGAGCAGTACTTC
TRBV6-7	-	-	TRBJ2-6	CASSYSYTGSSGANVLTF	TGTGCCAGCAGTTACTCATACACGGGATCCTCTGGGGCCAACGTCCTGACTTTC
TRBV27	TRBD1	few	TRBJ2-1	CASRITGDPYNEQFF	TGTGCCAGCAGGATAACAGGGGATCCCTACAATGAGCAGTTCTTC
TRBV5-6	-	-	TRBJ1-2	CASSSGIYGYTF	TGTGCCAGCAGCTCGGGGATCTATGGCTACACCTTC
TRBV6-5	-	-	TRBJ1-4	CASSRSGVANEKLFF	TGTGCCAGCAGCCGGTCGGGAGTGGCTAATGAAAAACTGTTTTTT
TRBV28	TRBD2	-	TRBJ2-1	CASSSGTSILHEQFF	TGTGCCAGCAGTTCCGGGACTAGTATTCTTCATGAGCAGTTCTTC
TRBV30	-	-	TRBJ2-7	CAWSVLGRLGEQYF	TGTGCCTGGAGTGTACTGGGGCGGTTGGGCGAGCAGTACTTC
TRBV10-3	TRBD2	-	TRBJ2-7	CAISGTPGLAAYEQYF	TGTGCCATCAGTGGCACTCCGGGACTAGCGGCTTACGAGCAGTACTTC
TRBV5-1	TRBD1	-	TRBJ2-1	CASSAQDRGRGEQFF	TGCGCCAGCAGCGCACAAGACAGGGGGCGCGGGGAGCAGTTCTTC
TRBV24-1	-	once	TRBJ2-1	CATSDSRTVNDEQFF	TGTGCCACCAGTGATTCGAGGACAGTTAATGATGAGCAGTTCTTC
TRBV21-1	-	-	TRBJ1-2	CARQTNGYTF	TGTGCCAGACAGACCAATGGCTACACCTTC
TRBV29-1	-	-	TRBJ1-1	CSVGGSSNTEAFF	TGCAGCGTGGGCGGTAGCTCCAACACTGAAGCTTTCTTT
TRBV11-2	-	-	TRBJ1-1	CASSSPDRGGMNTEAFF	TGTGCCAGCAGCTCACCCGATAGGGGGGGCATGAACACTGAAGCTTTCTTT
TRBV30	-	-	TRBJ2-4	CAWSVSASNIQYF	TGTGCCTGGAGTGTATCGGCTAGCAACATTCAGTACTTC
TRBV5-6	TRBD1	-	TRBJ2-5	CASSLKGTGGGETQYF	TGTGCCAGCAGCTTAAAGGGGACAGGGGGAGGAGAGACCCAGTACTTC
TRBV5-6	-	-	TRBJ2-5	CASSSSGRPQETQYF	TGTGCCAGCAGCTCTTCTGGGCGCCCACAAGAGACCCAGTACTTC
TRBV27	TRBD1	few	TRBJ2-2	CASSFGQGYTGELFF	TGTGCCAGCAGTTTTGGACAGGGTTACACCGGGGAGCTGTTTTTT
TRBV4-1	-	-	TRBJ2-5	CASSQEDRLGETQYF	TGCGCCAGCAGCCAAGAGGACAGACTGGGCGAGACCCAGTACTTC
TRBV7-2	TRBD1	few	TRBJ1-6	CASSYTGTANSPLHF	TGTGCCAGCAGCTACACCGGGACAGCCAATTCACCCCTCCACTTT
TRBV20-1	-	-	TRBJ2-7	CSANSLREQYF	TGCAGTGCTAATTCACTCCGGGAGCAGTACTTC
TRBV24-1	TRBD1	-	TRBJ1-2	CATSPRDRGYGYTF	TGTGCCACCAGCCCCAGGGACAGGGGCTATGGCTACACCTTC
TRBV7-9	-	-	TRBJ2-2	CASSLSDTGELFF	TGTGCCAGCAGCTTGTCAGACACCGGGGAGCTGTTTTTT
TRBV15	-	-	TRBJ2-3	CATSRVLGGYGTQYF	TGTGCCACCAGCAGAGTTCTTGGGGGCTATGGTACGCAGTATTTT
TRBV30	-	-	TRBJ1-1	CAWSVDRSNTEAFF	TGTGCCTGGAGTGTCGACAGGAGCAACACTGAAGCTTTCTTT
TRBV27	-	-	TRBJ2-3	CASSSITDLYTQYF	TGTGCCAGCAGTTCGATCACAGACCTCTATACGCAGTATTTT
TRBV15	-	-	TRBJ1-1	CATSITRETEAFF	TGTGCCACCAGCATCACCCGGGAAACTGAAGCTTTCTTT
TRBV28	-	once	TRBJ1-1	CASTTTREAFF	TGTGCCAGCACAACCACGCGCGAAGCTTTCTTT
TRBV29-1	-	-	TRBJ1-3	CSASLTNSGNTIYF	TGCAGCGCCAGCTTAACTAACTCTGGAAACACCATATATTTT
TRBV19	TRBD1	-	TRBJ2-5	CASSIAWDRGRETQYF	TGTGCCAGTAGTATAGCCTGGGACAGGGGGCGGGAGACCCAGTACTTC
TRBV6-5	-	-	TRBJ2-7	CASRPPADEQYF	TGTGCCAGCAGGCCACCGGCGGACGAGCAGTACTTC
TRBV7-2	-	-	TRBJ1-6	CASTQGWPLHF	TGTGCCAGCACTCAGGGATGGCCCCTCCACTTT
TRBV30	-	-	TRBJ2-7	CASSQGPYEDEQYF	TGTGCCAGTTCACAGGGACCCTATGAAGACGAGCAGTACTTC
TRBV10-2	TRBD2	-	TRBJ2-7	CASISGLAVYEQYF	TGCGCCAGCATTTCGGGACTAGCGGTCTACGAGCAGTACTTC
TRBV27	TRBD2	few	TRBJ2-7	CASRRLAGDWGYYEQYF	TGTGCCAGCAGACGACTAGCGGGAGATTGGGGCTACTACGAGCAGTACTTC